This is a list of T cell receptor beta chains from one sample in a study of T-cell reconstitution after alpha-beta-depleted transplantation in children. In TCRdb, the PCR reads were re-called with MiXCR into one record per CDR3 protein. The table includes 450,000 to 600,000 distinct CDR3 sequences, approximately 29% detected once. The sequencing here drew on PBMCs from the stem cell graft donor, taken from the stem cell graft. The receptors here all came from a human donor who donated a stem cell graft to a child with aplastic anemia. The CDR3 runs from the conserved cysteine through the conserved F or W. Each record gives: V gene, J gene, clone size, D gene, CDR3 protein, CDR3 DNA. A D gene is named only where the DNA matches it firmly. Part of the rows lack a size; the others show once, few, many or a class for expanded clones.

>TRBV10-3|TRBJ2-7|.|TRBD1
CASGTGTYEQYF
TGTGCCAGCGGGACAGGGACCTACGAGCAGTACTTC
>TRBV30|TRBJ2-1|.|TRBD1
CAWRDRGINEQFF
TGTGCCTGGAGGGACAGGGGGATAAATGAGCAGTTCTTC
>TRBV20-1|TRBJ2-7|.|.
CSARAEGRPYEQYF
TGCAGTGCTCGAGCAGAGGGGCGCCCCTACGAGCAGTACTTC
>TRBV4-3|TRBJ2-5|.|TRBD2
CASSPQLLLAGAGAQETQYF
TGCGCCAGCAGCCCCCAACTCCTACTAGCGGGAGCGGGGGCCCAAGAGACCCAGTACTTC
>TRBV20-1|TRBJ2-1|few|TRBD2
CSARETSGTVYEQFF
TGCAGTGCTAGAGAAACTAGCGGGACAGTCTATGAGCAGTTCTTC
>TRBV7-9|TRBJ1-5|.|.
CASSRGGLGTNAGPQHF
TGTGCCAGCAGCCGGGGCGGCTTAGGCACTAATGCGGGGCCCCAGCATTTT
>TRBV6-2/TRBV6-3|TRBJ2-7|.|TRBD2
CASSRRLADLYEQYF
TGTGCCAGCAGCCGTAGACTAGCGGATTTGTACGAGCAGTACTTC
>TRBV6-5|TRBJ1-2|.|.
CASSYSPGLRGGYTF
TGTGCCAGCAGTTACTCACCAGGGCTTCGAGGGGGCTACACCTTC
>TRBV12-5|TRBJ2-2|few|TRBD2
CASGLVQQGLAGTNTGELFF
TGTGCTAGTGGTTTGGTACAGCAGGGACTAGCGGGAACGAACACCGGGGAGCTGTTTTTT
>TRBV12-3/TRBV12-4|TRBJ1-5|few|.
CASNLRDFNQPQHF
TGTGCCAGCAATCTCCGGGACTTCAATCAGCCCCAGCATTTT
>TRBV4-1|TRBJ2-1|.|.
CASSQGALADEQFF
TGCGCCAGCAGCCAAGGGGCATTGGCGGATGAGCAGTTCTTC
>TRBV11-1|TRBJ2-1|.|TRBD1
CASSLTGGAGNEQFF
TGTGCCAGCAGCCTGACAGGGGGGGCCGGCAATGAGCAGTTCTTC
>TRBV6-5|TRBJ2-7|.|.
CASSSLGSSYEQYF
TGTGCCAGCAGTTCTTTGGGGAGCTCCTACGAGCAGTACTTC
>TRBV7-2|TRBJ1-2|.|TRBD1
CASSRVSGGENYGYTF
TGTGCCAGCAGCCGAGTCTCAGGGGGGGAAAACTATGGCTACACCTTC
>TRBV6-5|TRBJ1-5|.|.
CASSYGPGDQPQHF
TGTGCCAGCAGTTACGGGCCAGGGGATCAGCCCCAGCATTTT
>TRBV7-9|TRBJ2-6|few|.
CASSLAMVTSGANVLTF
TGTGCCAGCAGCTTAGCTATGGTTACCTCTGGGGCCAACGTCCTGACTTTC
>TRBV15|TRBJ2-1|.|.
CATSREGGEQFF
TGTGCCACCAGCAGAGAAGGAGGTGAGCAGTTCTTC
>TRBV6-1|TRBJ1-2|.|.
CASTLTLGTGYGYTF
TGTGCCAGCACCCTGACCCTCGGGACGGGCTATGGCTACACCTTC
>TRBV7-6|TRBJ2-7|few|TRBD1
CASSSYGTGSYEQYF
TGTGCCAGCAGCTCGTACGGGACAGGCTCCTACGAGCAGTACTTC
>TRBV7-9|TRBJ1-1|few|.
CASSHSRWDDHEAFF
TGTGCCAGCAGCCATTCAAGGTGGGACGACCATGAAGCTTTCTTT
>TRBV7-2|TRBJ2-3|.|TRBD2
CASSVGTGLAADTQYF
TGTGCCAGCAGCGTTGGGACGGGACTAGCCGCAGATACGCAGTATTTT
>TRBV29-1|TRBJ2-1|few|.
CSVEDLPGLEQFF
TGCAGCGTTGAAGATCTTCCGGGTCTGGAGCAGTTCTTC
>TRBV7-9|TRBJ2-1|few|.
CASSFIARRSYNEQFF
TGTGCCAGCAGCTTCATAGCCCGAAGGTCCTACAATGAGCAGTTCTTC
>TRBV28|TRBJ2-1|few|.
CASAALGVGQFF
TGTGCCAGCGCCGCTTTAGGAGTGGGGCAGTTCTTC
>TRBV4-3|TRBJ1-2|.|.
CASSLSARGLDGYTF
TGCGCCAGCAGCCTCTCCGCTCGGGGTCTGGATGGCTACACCTTC
>TRBV7-2|TRBJ2-3|.|.
CASSLTALLTDTQYF
TGTGCCAGCAGCTTAACCGCGCTGCTCACAGATACGCAGTATTTT
>TRBV20-1|TRBJ1-5|.|.
CSARGGTGISNQPQHF
TGCAGTGCTAGAGGAGGTACAGGGATAAGCAATCAGCCCCAGCATTTT
>TRBV6-5|TRBJ2-1|.|TRBD1
CASSYAAGTGGRDQFF
TGTGCCAGCAGTTACGCTGCCGGGACAGGGGGCCGTGACCAGTTCTTC
>TRBV5-1|TRBJ2-1|.|TRBD1
CASSRRQGRDEQFF
TGCGCCAGCAGCCGCCGACAGGGTAGGGATGAGCAGTTCTTC
>TRBV28|TRBJ1-2|.|.
CASSLRASGSYGYTF
TGTGCCAGCAGTTTAAGGGCCTCTGGTAGCTATGGCTACACCTTC
>TRBV9|TRBJ2-7|few|.
CASSPRGDSYEQYF
TGTGCCAGCAGCCCCAGAGGGGACTCCTACGAGCAGTACTTC
>TRBV20-1|TRBJ2-2|.|TRBD2
CSARVASGSLGGELFF
TGCAGTGCTAGAGTGGCTAGCGGGAGCCTCGGCGGGGAGCTGTTTTTT
>TRBV12-3/TRBV12-4|TRBJ1-1|few|.
CASSPTMNTEAFF
TGTGCCAGCAGCCCAACCATGAACACTGAAGCTTTCTTT
>TRBV30|TRBJ1-4|few|.
CAGSVSGKLFF
TGTGCCGGCTCAGTCTCAGGAAAACTGTTTTTT
>TRBV2|TRBJ2-7|.|.
CASSEEPADRPYEQYF
TGTGCCAGCAGTGAAGAACCTGCGGACAGACCCTACGAGCAGTACTTC
>TRBV7-2|TRBJ2-1|few|TRBD2
CASSIPWREEQFF
TGTGCCAGCAGCATTCCATGGCGGGAGGAGCAGTTCTTC
>TRBV20-1|TRBJ1-5|.|.
CSARPEDYSNQPQHF
TGCAGTGCTAGGCCCGAGGACTATAGCAATCAGCCCCAGCATTTT
>TRBV4-3|TRBJ2-1|many|.
CASSERYNEQFF
TGTGCCAGCAGTGAAAGGTACAATGAGCAGTTCTTC
>TRBV28|TRBJ2-7|.|.
CASSSPDSLYEQYF
TGTGCCAGCAGTTCCCCGGACAGCCTCTACGAGCAGTACTTC
>TRBV7-2|TRBJ2-3|.|.
CASSSLRVDPQYF
TGTGCCAGCAGCTCCCTACGAGTAGATCCGCAGTATTTT
>TRBV30|TRBJ2-1|few|TRBD2
CAWKWAAGGRTEQFF
TGTGCCTGGAAATGGGCTGCGGGAGGGCGCACGGAGCAGTTCTTC
>TRBV28|TRBJ2-7|.|.
CASSSSGMTYEQYF
TGTGCCAGCAGTTCTTCTGGAATGACATACGAGCAGTACTTC
>TRBV12-3/TRBV12-4|TRBJ2-7|few|.
CASSAGLNSYEQYF
TGTGCCAGTAGCGCCGGGTTAAACTCCTACGAGCAGTACTTC
>TRBV7-2|TRBJ1-4|.|TRBD1
CASSRDRGATNEKLFF
TGTGCCAGCAGCCGCGACAGGGGTGCAACTAATGAAAAACTGTTTTTT
>TRBV6-5|TRBJ2-7|.|TRBD1
CASSYSTGAYEQYF
TGTGCCAGCAGTTACTCGACAGGGGCCTACGAGCAGTACTTC
>TRBV7-9|TRBJ2-7|.|TRBD1
CASSLSPGQTYEQYF
TGTGCCAGCAGCTTATCCCCGGGACAGACCTACGAGCAGTACTTC
>TRBV27|TRBJ2-5|.|TRBD1
CASSGTGHQETQYF
TGTGCCAGCAGTGGGACAGGTCACCAAGAGACCCAGTACTTC
>TRBV7-2|TRBJ2-5|few|TRBD2
CASSLSSGSGQETQYF
TGTGCCAGCAGCTTATCTAGCGGGAGTGGTCAAGAGACCCAGTACTTC
>TRBV11-2|TRBJ2-3|.|.
CASSGDTGHSIDTQYF
TGTGCCAGCAGCGGGGATACGGGACATAGCATAGATACGCAGTATTTT
>TRBV28|TRBJ2-5|many|.
CASSLMETQYF
TGTGCCAGCAGTTTGATGGAGACCCAGTACTTC
>TRBV3-1|TRBJ1-2|.|TRBD1
CASSRNRDRNNYGYTF
TGTGCCAGCAGCCGAAACCGGGACAGAAATAACTATGGCTACACCTTC
>TRBV4-1|TRBJ2-5|.|.
CASSHMRPGEETQYF
TGCGCCAGCAGCCACATGCGCCCAGGGGAAGAGACCCAGTACTTC
>TRBV20-1|TRBJ2-1|few|.
CSATPGGKWWNEQFF
TGCAGTGCTACCCCCGGGGGCAAGTGGTGGAATGAGCAGTTCTTC
>TRBV7-8|TRBJ2-1|.|TRBD2
CASSLERTSGIDEQFF
TGTGCCAGCAGCTTGGAAAGGACTAGCGGGATCGATGAGCAGTTCTTC
>TRBV20-1|TRBJ1-1|few|.
CSARARDGVNTEAFF
TGCAGTGCTAGAGCTCGGGACGGAGTAAACACTGAAGCTTTCTTT